This T cell receptor (beta chain) emerged from a study of cytomegalovirus exposure and HLA in healthy donors. Study-level findings and limits: Many donors carried some public TCRs, although rarity characterized most TCR sequences. Testing in vitro showed a few CMV-associated chains specific for CMV antigens.

The data were produced by immunoSEQ multiplex PCR, yet TCRdb's version contains in-frame clones alone and is incomplete. The repertoire holds around 95,000 clones, with 85% as singletons. A remark on this clone: Antigen: not known.

The sequence derives from a man younger than 30 in good health and CMV-seropositive. The specimen sequenced was PBMCs.

The CDR3 loop reads CASSPWTGQDEKLFF. The DNA for the CDR3 is TGTGCCAGCAGCCCATGGACAGGGCAAGATGAAAAACTGTTTTTT. The chain links TRBV7-7 to TRBJ1-4; 8 bases line up with TRBD1. The CDR3 has 15 residues. Germline V gives CDR1 SSHAT, CDR2 FNYEAQ (reference sequence). Unmatched junction bases numbered 8, after V lost 5 bases and J lost 6 bases.